This T cell receptor (beta chain) was retrieved from a study of T cell responses to AZD1222 COVID-19 vaccine. The repertoire was sequenced with immunoSEQ multiplex PCR; TCRdb's copy has only in-frame clones and lacks some. Altogether about 110,000 clones are present, 90% being singletons, with the ten largest covering less than 10%. The V end was cut by 11 bases, the J end by 8 bases, with 19 bases between. This CDR3 contains 13 residues. CDR1 MDHEN and CDR2 SYDVKM come from the germline V gene. As regards this clone: Its cognate antigen is unknown.

Timing groups of about 4 and about 12 weeks for second doses were pooled. Overall study findings and caveats: Vaccine-related CD4 TCRs covered spike, predominating at 160-218 and 743-854. Two AZD1222 administrations were followed by greater Spike-specific TCR breadth and depth. Among the donors, most were white British and more were female, and clonal diversity was possibly underestimated.

The sequencing here drew on peripheral blood, taken 28 days after the second AZD1222 dose. J is TRBJ2-1 and V is TRBV28; perhaps TRBD2 as D (6 bases). The receptor was derived from an adult who received the AZD1222 COVID-19 vaccine. The CDR3 DNA is TGTGCCCGGTTGGGGGGTGAAAGGGATGAGCAGTTCTTC. This sequence encodes CARLGGERDEQFF.